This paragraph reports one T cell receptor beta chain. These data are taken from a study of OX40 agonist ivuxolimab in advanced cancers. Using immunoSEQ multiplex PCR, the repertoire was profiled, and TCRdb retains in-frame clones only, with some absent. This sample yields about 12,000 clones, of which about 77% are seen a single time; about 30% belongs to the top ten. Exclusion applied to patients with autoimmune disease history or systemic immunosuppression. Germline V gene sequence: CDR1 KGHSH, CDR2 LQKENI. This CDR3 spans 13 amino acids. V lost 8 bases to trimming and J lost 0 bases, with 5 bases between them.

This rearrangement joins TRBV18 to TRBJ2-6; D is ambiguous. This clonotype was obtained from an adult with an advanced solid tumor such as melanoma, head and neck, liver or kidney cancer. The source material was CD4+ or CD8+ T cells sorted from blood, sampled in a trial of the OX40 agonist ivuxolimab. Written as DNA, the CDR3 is TGTGCCAGCCTAAGCTCTGGGGCCAACGTCCTGACTTTC. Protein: CASLSSGANVLTF.